The 5 T cell receptor beta chains below were found in one sample sequenced in a study of CD8 T cells in ankylosing spondylitis. TCRdb re-analysed the 5' RACE reads in MiXCR, keeping a single row per CDR3 protein. Of 200,000 to 250,000 distinct CDR3 sequences detected, about 10% appear once; the ten largest clones hold 21%. The sample was blood, either unsorted or a sorted T cell fraction (not recorded which). Receptor source: a male donor with ankylosing spondylitis or in good health (not recorded which).

This clonotype came up many times. The V and J genes are TRBV7-2 and TRBJ1-4, with TRBD1 as a possible D gene (5 bases). Trimming stripped 1 base from V and 7 bases from J, with 10 bases between. CDR1 SGHTA and CDR2 FQGNSA come from the germline V gene. CDR3 size: 14 residues. The CDR3 DNA reads as TGTGCCAGCAGCTTAGAAGGGGCTGTTGAAAAACTGTTTTTT. Amino acid sequence: CASSLEGAVEKLFF.

This clonotype was counted ten times or more. This chain links TRBV2 with TRBJ2-1; possibly TRBD2 for D (6 bases). The CDR3 covers 15 residues. The V and J ends lost 8 bases and 3 bases respectively, with 17 bases between them. Germline values: CDR1 SNHLY, CDR2 FYNNEI. The CDR3 spells CASPAASGFYNEQFF. The CDR3 region has the DNA TGTGCCAGCCCTGCTGCCAGCGGGTTCTACAATGAGCAGTTCTTC.

This clonotype was counted only a few times. The chain uses TRBV27 and TRBJ2-7; 8 bases are shared with TRBD1. Germline V lookup: CDR1 MNHEY, CDR2 SMNVEV (reference sequence). This CDR3 is 15 amino acids long. J lost 5 bases, V lost 0 bases, and 6 bases had no gene match. The CDR3 region has the DNA TGTGCCAGCAGTTTATCAACGACAGGGGCCAACGAGCAGTACTTC. Translated, it gives CASSLSTTGANEQYF.

Of note for this clonotype: A much larger clonotype is one base distant, so this may be a read error. The chain joins TRBV7-2 to TRBJ1-1; 11 positions match TRBD1. Germline CDR1 and CDR2: SGHTA and FQGNSA. The CDR3 loop spans 15 amino acids. Germline trimming cut 1 base from V and 10 bases from J; bases unmatched to any gene: 8. The CDR3 DNA reads as TGTGCCAGCAGCTTAGGGGGACAGGGGGGGCCTGCAGCTTTCTTT. Its protein product is CASSLGGQGGPAAFF.

This clonotype was recorded at least ten times. V usage is TRBV9 and J usage is TRBJ1-5; D is perhaps TRBD1 (6 bases). Germline assignment: CDR1 SGDLS and CDR2 YYNGEE. CDR3 size: 14 residues. Trimming left V 0 bases short and J 6 bases short, with 10 bases between. The chain's CDR3 is CASSVDGGLQPQHF. In DNA, the CDR3 is TGTGCCAGCAGCGTAGATGGGGGCCTTCAGCCCCAGCATTTT.